Presented here are 3 T cell receptor beta chains from one specimen sequenced in a study of breast tumors, draining lymph nodes, adjacent tissues. The lymph nodes were axillary draining lymph nodes from breast cancer patients. A single record per CDR3 protein comes from TCRdb applying MiXCR to the multiplex PCR reads. The sample lists hundreds of thousands of distinct CDR3 sequences; about 30% were seen once. The source material was axillary lymph node tissue. Receptor source: a female donor with breast cancer. Some clones in this sample may be carry-over from other donors' samples.

Note on this clonotype: The junction differs from germline at one of its ends, possibly a read error. V gene TRBV7-7 combines with J gene TRBJ2-1, with D uncertain. The CDR3 covers 15 residues. Germline CDR1 and CDR2: SSHAT and FNYEAQ (reference sequence). CDR3 loop: CASSLDGPLLAEQFF. CDR3 sequence (DNA): TGTGCTAGCAGCTTAGATGGACCCCTTCTGGCTGAGCAGTTCTTC. Using reference TRBV7-7 and TRBJ2-1 for the parts outside the CDR3, the full variable domain is GAGVSQSPRYKVTKRGQDVTLRCDPISSHATLYWYQQALGQGPEFLTYFNYEAQPDKSGLPSDRFSAERPEGSISTLTIQRTEQRDSAMYRCASSLDGPLLAEQFFGPGTRLTVL.

This clonotype came up many times. The chain employs TRBV5-1 and TRBJ2-1; 8 nucleotides agree with TRBD2. V was clipped by 4 bases and J by 8 bases; unmatched bases: 14. This CDR3 region has 16 residues. The germline V gene has CDR1 SGHRS and CDR2 YFSETQ. As DNA, the CDR3 is TGCGCCAGCAGCCAGGCCGGGAGGGTCGGGGGACATGAGCAGTTCTTC. Translation: CASSQAGRVGGHEQFF.

In this sample, this clonotype turned up many times. The chain couples TRBV19 to TRBJ1-4; D perhaps matches TRBD1 (6 bases). Per germline, CDR1 LNHDA and CDR2 SQIVND (reference sequence). The CDR3 is made up of 14 amino acids. V dropped 3 bases and J dropped 7 bases, with 12 bases sitting between them. In nucleotides, the CDR3 is TGTGCCAGTAGTATCGGGGGGGCTGGTGAAAAACTGTTTTTT. It is translated as CASSIGGAGEKLFF. The whole variable domain, remainder taken from reference TRBV19 and TRBJ1-4, is DGGITQSPKYLFRKEGQNVTLSCEQNLNHDAMYWYRQDPGQGLRLIYYSQIVNDFQKGDIAEGYSVSREKKESFPLTVTSAQKNPTAFYLCASSIGGAGEKLFFGSGTQLSVL.